Given below is one T cell receptor (beta chain) in context. The antigen this receptor binds is unknown. No base quality information exists; no much larger clone differs at one position. The ophthalmopathy patients had moderately to severely active disease, with a Clinical Activity Score of 3 or higher, a NOSPECS grade of 4 or higher, and a disease duration of less than 3 months. Anyone with other autoimmune diseases, uncontrolled infections, pregnancy or lactation was excluded from the study. Diagnosis relied on clinical symptoms, serum thyroxine, TRAb, thyroid ultrasound and orbital computed tomography. Using Ficoll-Paque density gradient centrifugation, PBMCs were isolated from 8.5 to 10 ml of fresh peripheral blood. Total RNA was extracted using Trizol reagent, and RNA quality was checked on an Agilent 2100 Bioanalyzer. These data come from a study of Graves' ophthalmopathy and Graves' hyperthyroidism (dated by TCRdb to 2016 to 2018). About the investigation overall: Peripheral blood was collected at initial diagnosis, before any treatment. To explore V-J signatures that separate ophthalmopathy from hyperthyroidism, a discovery set of about 98 patients was enrolled, consisting of 40 to 45 with ophthalmopathy and fewer than 60 with stable hyperthyroidism. An independent validation cohort comprised around 20 hyperthyroidism patients and 17 patients who later progressed from hyperthyroidism to ophthalmopathy. In total, 135 blood samples were TCR-sequenced: 40 to 45 ophthalmopathy, roughly 80 hyperthyroidism and about 17 hyperthyroidism-to-ophthalmopathy patients. To tell Graves' ophthalmopathy apart from Graves' hyperthyroidism, and to predict which patients would progress to ophthalmopathy, the study relied on TCR beta repertoire signatures. In about six hyperthyroidism patients, the T-cell repertoires found in thyroid tissue were compared with those found in blood. Following sample collection, hyperthyroidism patients were given methimazole at a starting dose of 30 mg daily, and ophthalmopathy patients were given high-dose intravenous methylprednisolone.

Results the study describes overall, beyond this receptor: Ophthalmopathy was separated from stable hyperthyroidism by the 13-signature model with roughly 87% sensitivity and just under 84% specificity in cross-validation and with 80%/75% in the test set. Most expanded thyroid clonotypes with a frequency above 0.001 also appeared in blood, which suggests that blood repertoires may reflect the immune response in the thyroid. Sample size was not statistically predetermined, and group allocation was not concealed from the investigators. In validation, the model predicted ophthalmopathy progression with about 64% sensitivity and around 72% specificity; 12 predicted patients were CT-confirmed with GO in a median of about 6.1 months.

For repertoire sequencing, the TCR beta CDR3 regions were amplified from RNA transcripts. The first round of RT-PCR was done with HTBI primers and the Qiagen OneStep RT-PCR kit, and was followed by a second round of multiplex PCR, then size selection and purification. The libraries underwent paired-end sequencing with 100 bp reads on an Illumina HiSeq2000. In the source study's methods: SOAPnuke was used to process the reads, throwing out any read that had adapters, had uncalled bases, had a mean Phred below 15, or lacked an exact constant-primer or identifier match. High-quality paired reads were merged with COPE v1.2.5. Each unique nucleotide sequence was treated as a clonotype, and MiTCR v1.1 was used to align the clonotypes to the IMGT TRB V, D and J references. The analysis was limited to V-J combinations with a frequency above 0.0001, which together covered 99% to 99.2% of repertoires. For each V-J combination, a TCR clonal expansion and chaos score was defined as the ratio of F50 clonal expansion to chaos observed in the TCRdist matrix. Welch's t-statistics and random forest were used to reduce the features to about a dozen V-J combinations, which were then used as input to a naive Bayes classifier. The Morisita-Horn index was used to measure how similar the thyroid and blood repertoires were. Starting from the raw public reads, TCRdb applied fastp trimming at Q25, assembled clones with MiXCR and retained in-frame beta chains. A single entry per CDR3 protein holds the most common genes and DNA from its merged rows. The V and J calls follow TCRdb's processing rather than the paper's. This sample holds 300,000 to 400,000 distinct CDR3 sequences; about 17% were observed only once. Roughly an eighth of the sample comes from the top ten.

V loses 2 bases, J loses 0 bases, and the germline ends lie 10 bases apart. CDR1 and CDR2 (MNHEY, SVGAGI) derive from the germline V gene. The CDR3 goes from the cysteine to the phenylalanine over 15 residues. The read is trimmed to its CDR3 DNA, 45 bases read in frame from base 1. Rearrangement joined TRBV6-5 to TRBJ2-5; the D gene cannot be resolved beyond TRBD1 or TRBD2, each matching 5 bases. The TCR originated in an adult man with Graves' ophthalmopathy. The sample comprised peripheral blood. The CDR3 in this case is CASSYPGPYQETQYF. The DNA sequence is as follows: TGTGCCAGCAGTTACCCGGGACCGTACCAAGAGACCCAGTACTTC.